The 26 T cell receptor beta chains presented below share a single source sample, sequenced in a study of cytomegalovirus exposure and HLA in healthy donors. This PCR relied on a set of 60 Vbeta primers and 13 Jbeta primers. Generated by immunoSEQ multiplex PCR, the TCRdb table keeps only in-frame clones and is missing some. Here the sample spans some 160,000 clones, approximately 80% being singletons. Sequenced input: PBMCs. The source is a middle-aged woman in good health and CMV-seropositive.

The chain links TRBV7-9 to TRBJ1-1, with TRBD1 matching 7 bases. Trimming removed 1 base from V and 5 bases from J; junction bases left unmatched: 10. The CDR3 covers 16 residues. Germline V gene lookup returns CDR1 SEHNR and CDR2 FQNEAQ (reference sequence). The CDR3, as DNA: TGTGCCAGCAGCTTAGAGGAGGGGGCGACGTGGACTGAAGCTTTCTTT. It specifies CASSLEEGATWTEAFF.

This chain uses TRBV7-3 with TRBJ2-1; TRBD2 agrees at 7 bases. The trim removed 0 bases at V and 4 bases at J, leaving 6 bases unmatched. Germline V CDR1 and CDR2: SGHTA, FQGTGA. CDR3 length equals 16 residues. The CDR3 DNA reads TGTGCCAGCAGCTTAACGGCTAGCGGAACATACAATGAGCAGTTCTTC. This gives the protein CASSLTASGTYNEQFF.

The chain recombines TRBV4-3 with TRBJ2-7, with 10 bases fitting TRBD2. CDR3 size: 15 residues. The V gene end was trimmed by 3 bases and the J gene end by 6 bases; junction bases not matched to a gene: 8. Germline assignment: CDR1 LGHNA and CDR2 YSLEER. The CDR3 DNA reads TGCGCCAGCAGCCAGGCCAGCGGGGGGGCCTTCGAGCAGTACTTC. It specifies CASSQASGGAFEQYF.

The chain carries TRBV19 and TRBJ1-2; D perhaps matches TRBD1 (6 bases). CDR3 size: 13 residues. CDR1 is LNHDA, CDR2 SQIVND, per germline (reference sequence). V shed 5 bases and J shed 4 bases, with 11 bases lying between them. CDR3 protein: CASSPQGSYGYTF. The CDR3 bases are TGTGCCAGTAGTCCTCAGGGGAGCTATGGCTACACCTTC. Based on the CDR3 plus reference TRBV19 and TRBJ1-2, the full variable domain is DGGITQSPKYLFRKEGQNVTLSCEQNLNHDAMYWYRQDPGQGLRLIYYSQIVNDFQKGDIAEGYSVSREKKESFPLTVTSAQKNPTAFYLCASSPQGSYGYTFGSGTRLTVV.

This clone was recorded a few times. This rearrangement joins TRBV28 to TRBJ1-5; 7 positions match TRBD1. CDR3 length: 15 amino acids. V dropped 3 bases and J dropped 6; count of bases not matched to a gene: 8. CDR1 MDHEN and CDR2 SYDVKM come from the germline V gene. DNA for the CDR3: TGTGCCAGCAGTTTGGAAAGACAGGGAAGTCAGCCCCAGCATTTT. This codes for CASSLERQGSQPQHF.

CDR3 DNA: TGTGCCAGCAGTGTAACACAGGGGGGCACAGATACGCAGTATTTT. This translates into CASSVTQGGTDTQYF. The J gene is TRBJ2-3, the V gene TRBV28, with 8 bases matching TRBD1. Trimming at V came to 5 bases and at J to 1 base, leaving 5 bases not matched to a gene. The CDR3 loop spans 15 amino acids. Germline V gene sequence: CDR1 MDHEN, CDR2 SYDVKM.

The chain links TRBV2 to TRBJ2-5, with a possible D match to TRBD1 (5 bases). The J call may be in error: the DNA end matches TRBJ2-7 better. The germline V gene encodes CDR1 SNHLY and CDR2 FYNNEI. The CDR3 contains 14 residues. The CDR3 reads CASSENRNSYEQYF. In nucleotides, the CDR3 is TGTGCCAGCAGTGAAAACAGGAATTCCTACGAGCAGTACTTC.

In DNA form, the CDR3 reads TGTGCCAGTAGTATAGATCCTATCTCAGGGGAGCAGTTCTTC. Its protein product is CASSIDPISGEQFF. This rearrangement joins TRBV19 to TRBJ2-1; the D gene is possibly TRBD1 (5 bases). The germline V gene has CDR1 LNHDA and CDR2 SQIVND (reference sequence). The V and J ends lost 0 bases and 10 bases respectively, with 13 bases between them. This CDR3 has 14 residues.

Only a few counts were recorded for this clone. The chain joins TRBV18 to TRBJ2-7; 8 nucleotides align to TRBD1. V gave up 2 bases and J gave up 5 bases; unmatched junction bases: 8. The germline V gene has CDR1 KGHSH and CDR2 LQKENI. The CDR3 sequence is 15 residues long. The CDR3 is CASSPTTGVINEQYF. CDR3 DNA: TGTGCCAGCTCACCAACGACAGGGGTCATCAACGAGCAGTACTTC.

This clone was seen more than once but under ten times. The chain recombines TRBV19 with TRBJ1-1; D may be TRBD1 (6 bases). Trimming removed 10 bases at V and 0 bases at J, with 15 bases between. The CDR3 has 14 amino acids. Germline V gene sequence: CDR1 LNHDA, CDR2 SQIVND (reference sequence). The CDR3 DNA sequence: TGTGCCACACTCGGGGGGCAACTGAACACTGAAGCTTTCTTT. Its protein product is CATLGGQLNTEAFF.

The genes are TRBV5-1 and TRBJ2-2; D is undetermined. V was cut by 0 bases and J by 4 bases, with 13 bases left in between. The CDR3 length is 16 residues. The germline V gene encodes CDR1 SGHRS and CDR2 YFSETQ. CDR3 nucleotides: TGCGCCAGCAGCTTGGTTACGGTCTCGAGCACCGGGGAGCTGTTTTTT. Protein product: CASSLVTVSSTGELFF. Supplemented by reference TRBV5-1 and TRBJ2-2, the full variable domain reads KAGVTQTPRYLIKTRGQQVTLSCSPISGHRSVSWYQQTPGQGLQFLFEYFSETQRNKGNFPGRFSGRQFSNSRSEMNVSTLELGDSALYLCASSLVTVSSTGELFFGEGSRLTVL.

This clone was counted a single time. The chain has TRBV29-1 and TRBJ1-1; no clear D gene. V dropped 5 bases and J dropped 6 bases, with 16 bases sitting between them. This CDR3 has 13 residues. In germline, CDR1 is SQVTM, CDR2 ANQGSEA. CDR3 protein: CSVQPRGLAEAFF. The CDR3 DNA is TGCAGCGTTCAACCCCGAGGTTTGGCTGAAGCTTTCTTT.

The gene calls are TRBV5-1 and TRBJ2-7; D may be TRBD2 (6 bases). The germline CDR1 and CDR2 sequences are SGHRS and YFSETQ. V lost 4 bases and J lost 0, with 11 bases in between. This CDR3 comprises 14 residues. As DNA, the CDR3 is TGCGCCAGCAGCACCGGGGGTGCCTCCTACGAGCAGTACTTC. Amino acid sequence: CASSTGGASYEQYF.

This chain connects TRBV28 to TRBJ2-1; 8 bases fit TRBD1. The V segment lost 6 bases and the J segment 6 bases; nucleotides outside the gene matches: 4. Germline assignment: CDR1 MDHEN and CDR2 SYDVKM. The CDR3 runs 13 residues. This CDR3 reads CASSQTGGNEQFF. CDR3 coding DNA: TGTGCCAGCAGCCAAACAGGGGGCAATGAGCAGTTCTTC.

The V and J genes are TRBV27 and TRBJ2-3; 8 bases align to TRBD2. The CDR3 totals 21 residues. The J segment lost 3 bases and the V segment lost 5 bases, leaving 25 bases of the junction unmatched. Germline loops: CDR1 MNHEY, CDR2 SMNVEV (reference sequence). The CDR3 region is CASSPRIGGGVGGGTTDTQYF. The DNA for the CDR3 is TGTGCCAGCAGTCCCCGGATCGGGGGGGGAGTTGGGGGGGGCACTACAGATACGCAGTATTTT.

The V gene is TRBV6-1, the J gene TRBJ2-3; 11 positions match TRBD2. Germline V gene sequence: CDR1 MNHNS, CDR2 SASEGT. This CDR3 is 14 amino acids long. V gave up 8 bases and J gave up 8 bases; unmatched junction bases: 9. CDR3 bases: TGTGCCAGCCTTTTAGCGGGAGGGCCGGGTACGCAGTATTTT. Protein sequence: CASLLAGGPGTQYF.

In this sample, this clone turned up a few times. J is TRBJ2-3 and V is TRBV2; D uncertain. CDR1 is SNHLY, CDR2 FYNNEI, per germline. The ends were cut back, 7 bases at V and 4 bases at J, with 6 bases in the middle. The CDR3 contains 11 residues. CDR3 loop: CASILPDTQYF. CDR3 nucleotides: TGTGCCAGCATTCTTCCAGATACGCAGTATTTT.

Concerning this clone itself: One end of the junction varies from germline; a read error may be responsible. The chain links TRBV28 to TRBJ2-5; TRBD2 matches at 7 bases. Germline values: CDR1 MDHEN, CDR2 SYDVKM. This CDR3 contains 16 residues. CDR3 sequence: CACSFVPGTTKETQYF. In DNA, the CDR3 is TGTGCCTGCAGTTTCGTCCCCGGGACTACAAAAGAGACCCAGTACTTC.

Here the CDR3 reads CASSPSYREETQYF. CDR3 nucleotides: TGTGCCAGCTCACCTTCCTACAGGGAAGAGACCCAGTACTTC. The chain carries TRBV18 and TRBJ2-5, with D tentatively TRBD1 (6 bases). Trimming took 3 bases from V and 3 from J, leaving 11 bases between them. Germline V gives CDR1 KGHSH, CDR2 LQKENI. The CDR3 runs 14 residues.

The rearrangement joins TRBV9 to TRBJ1-2; 11 bases align to TRBD1. CDR1 and CDR2 from the germline V gene are SGDLS and YYNGEE. V trimming: 3 bases; J trimming: 5 bases; junction bases outside the gene matches: 6. The CDR3 runs 15 residues. For the CDR3, the DNA is TGTGCCAGCAGCGCGGGGACAGGGGGTCCGTATGGCTACACCTTC. It encodes CASSAGTGGPYGYTF.

The chain couples TRBV5-4 to TRBJ1-6; 8 bases align to TRBD1. V dropped 4 bases and J dropped 4; count of bases not matched to a gene: 7. The CDR3 spans 16 residues. Germline CDR1 is SGHNT and CDR2 is YYREEE (reference sequence). CDR3 in amino acids: CASSHAGGRYNSPLHF. The CDR3 region has the DNA TGTGCCAGCAGCCACGCAGGGGGCCGGTATAATTCACCCCTCCACTTT.

The chain recombines TRBV6-5 with TRBJ2-7; TRBD1 is a possible D gene (7 bases). Germline V gene data show CDR1 as MNHEY and CDR2 as SVGAGI. The V end was cut by 6 bases, the J end by 3 bases, with 18 bases between. The CDR3 consists of 15 residues. The DNA of the CDR3 is TGTGCCAGCAGCTCAGGGGGGTTAGACATCTACGAGCAGTACTTC. Translated: CASSSGGLDIYEQYF.

The rearrangement links TRBV28 to TRBJ2-7, with D perhaps matching TRBD1 (7 bases). The CDR3 totals 12 residues. V lost 6 bases and J 10 bases, leaving 16 bases between the germline ends. Looked up from germline, CDR1 is MDHEN and CDR2 is SYDVKM. The DNA of the CDR3 is TGTGCCAGCAGAATTGGGGGGACAGAACAGTACTTC. Translating it yields CASRIGGTEQYF.

The chain joins TRBV9 to TRBJ2-7, with 11 bases identical to TRBD2. Germline CDR1 reads SGDLS; CDR2 reads YYNGEE. V lost 0 bases, J lost 9 bases, and 8 bases stayed unmatched. CDR3 length: 15 residues. The CDR3 DNA reads as TGTGCCAGCAGCGTAGAGGGTAGCGGGAGGGCAGGGCAGTACTTC. As protein: CASSVEGSGRAGQYF.

The rearrangement links TRBV30 to TRBJ2-5; 9 nucleotides align to TRBD2. CDR1 GTSNPN and CDR2 SVGIG come from the germline V gene (reference sequence). The CDR3 is made up of 13 amino acids. The CDR3 here is CASGGGALETQYF. The DNA for the CDR3 is TGTGCTAGCGGCGGGGGGGCGTTGGAGACCCAGTACTTC.

The rearrangement links TRBV7-2 to TRBJ1-4, with 8 bases lining up with TRBD1. The CDR3 runs to 14 residues. Germline assignment: CDR1 SGHTA and CDR2 FQGNSA. V lost 5 bases, J lost 6 bases, and 5 bases stayed unmatched. In nucleotides, the CDR3 is TGTGCCAGCAGCAATGACAGGGGTGATGAAAAACTGTTTTTT. Translated, it gives CASSNDRGDEKLFF. The whole variable domain, remainder taken from reference TRBV7-2 and TRBJ1-4, is GAGVSQSPSNKVTEKGKDVELRCDPISGHTALYWYRQSLGQGLEFLIYFQGNSAPDKSGLPSDRFSAERTGGSVSTLTIQRTQQEDSAVYLCASSNDRGDEKLFFGSGTQLSVL.